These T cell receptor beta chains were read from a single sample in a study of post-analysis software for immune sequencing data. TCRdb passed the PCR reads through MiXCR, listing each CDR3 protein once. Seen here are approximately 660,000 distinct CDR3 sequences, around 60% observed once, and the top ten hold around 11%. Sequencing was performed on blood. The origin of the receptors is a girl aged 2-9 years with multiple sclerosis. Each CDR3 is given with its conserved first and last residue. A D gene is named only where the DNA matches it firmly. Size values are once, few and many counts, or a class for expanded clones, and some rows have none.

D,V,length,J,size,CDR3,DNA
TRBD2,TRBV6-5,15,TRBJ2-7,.,CAGSDGTSGTYEQYF,TGTGCCGGCAGCGACGGGACTAGCGGGACTTACGAGCAGTACTTC
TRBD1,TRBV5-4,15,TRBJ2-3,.,CASSPRGQGLDTQYF,TGTGCCAGCAGTCCGAGGGGACAGGGGTTAGATACGCAGTATTTT
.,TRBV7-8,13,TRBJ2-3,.,CASSLDPTDTQYF,TGTGCCAGCAGCTTAGACCCCACAGATACGCAGTATTTT
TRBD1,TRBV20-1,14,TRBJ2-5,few,CSARDTRGQETQYF,TGCAGTGCTAGAGATACCAGGGGGCAAGAGACCCAGTACTTC
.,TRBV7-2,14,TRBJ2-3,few,CASPSPRASDTQYF,TGTGCCAGCCCCAGCCCGCGGGCCTCAGATACGCAGTATTTT
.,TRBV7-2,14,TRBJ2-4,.,CASSRGGDKNIQYF,TGTGCCAGCAGCCGAGGGGGAGACAAAAACATTCAGTACTTC
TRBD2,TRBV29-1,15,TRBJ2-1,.,CSVEGGTSGSYEQFF,TGCAGCGTTGAAGGCGGGACTAGCGGGAGCTATGAGCAGTTCTTC
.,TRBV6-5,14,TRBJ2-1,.,CASSYWGSGNEQFF,TGTGCCAGCAGTTACTGGGGGAGCGGCAATGAGCAGTTCTTC
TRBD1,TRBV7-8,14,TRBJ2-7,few,CASSWTGSSYEQYF,TGTGCCAGCAGCTGGACAGGGTCCTCCTACGAGCAGTACTTC
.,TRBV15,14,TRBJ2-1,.,CATSRATNRYEQFF,TGTGCCACCAGCAGGGCCACGAACAGGTATGAGCAGTTCTTC
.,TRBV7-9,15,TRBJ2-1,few,CASSLGTAPGSEQFF,TGTGCCAGCAGCTTAGGGACAGCCCCCGGGAGTGAGCAGTTCTTC
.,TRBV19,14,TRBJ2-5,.,CASSITGLQETQYF,TGTGCCAGTAGTATAACAGGCCTTCAAGAGACCCAGTACTTC
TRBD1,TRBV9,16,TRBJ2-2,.,CASSGTGTENTGELFF,TGTGCCAGCAGCGGGACCGGGACAGAGAACACCGGGGAGCTGTTTTTT
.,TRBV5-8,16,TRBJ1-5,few,CASSLGRDKTNQPQHF,TGTGCCAGCAGCTTAGGACGGGACAAAACCAATCAGCCCCAGCATTTT
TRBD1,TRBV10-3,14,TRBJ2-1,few,CAISDRQGSNEQFF,TGTGCCATCAGTGACAGACAGGGAAGCAATGAGCAGTTCTTC
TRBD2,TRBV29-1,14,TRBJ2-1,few,CSGETSNSYNEQFF,TGCAGCGGAGAGACTAGCAACTCCTACAATGAGCAGTTCTTC
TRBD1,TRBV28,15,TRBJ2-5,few,CASSFRQGAQETQYF,TGTGCCAGCAGTTTCCGACAGGGGGCCCAAGAGACCCAGTACTTC
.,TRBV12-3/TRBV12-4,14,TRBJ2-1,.,CASSFVRGGDEQFF,TGTGCCAGCAGTTTCGTACGAGGGGGGGATGAGCAGTTCTTC
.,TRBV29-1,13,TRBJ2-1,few,CSGADSLYNEQFF,TGCAGCGGTGCCGACAGCCTGTACAATGAGCAGTTCTTC
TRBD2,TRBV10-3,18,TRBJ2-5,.,CAISETSKTGTNQETQYF,TGTGCCATCAGTGAGACGAGTAAGACCGGGACTAACCAAGAGACCCAGTACTTC
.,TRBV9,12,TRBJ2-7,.,CASSGPRSEQYF,TGTGCCAGCAGCGGCCCCCGGAGCGAGCAGTACTTC
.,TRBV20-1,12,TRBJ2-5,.,CSAIGGQETQYF,TGCAGTGCTATCGGGGGACAAGAGACCCAGTACTTC
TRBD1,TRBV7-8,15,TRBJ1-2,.,CASSSYRGNDYGYTF,TGTGCCAGCAGCTCATACAGGGGGAATGACTATGGCTACACCTTC
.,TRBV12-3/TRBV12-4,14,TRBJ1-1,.,CASSFGVLNTEAFF,TGTGCCAGCAGTTTCGGGGTCCTGAACACTGAAGCTTTCTTT
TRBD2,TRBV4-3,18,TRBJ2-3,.,CASSQDAPGLATTDTQYF,TGCGCCAGCAGCCAAGATGCCCCGGGACTAGCGACCACAGATACGCAGTATTTT
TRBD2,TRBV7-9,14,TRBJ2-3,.,CASLLAGGADTQYF,TGTGCCAGCCTACTAGCGGGAGGTGCAGATACGCAGTATTTT
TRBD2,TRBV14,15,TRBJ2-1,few,CASSPLAGGRREQFF,TGTGCCAGCAGCCCACTAGCGGGAGGGCGACGAGAGCAGTTCTTC
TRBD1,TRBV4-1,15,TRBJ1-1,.,CASSHTTGGSTEAFF,TGCGCCAGCAGCCACACGACAGGGGGGAGCACTGAAGCTTTCTTT
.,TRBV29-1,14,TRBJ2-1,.,CSVSQSGVNNEQFF,TGCAGCGTCTCACAGTCAGGGGTTAACAATGAGCAGTTCTTC
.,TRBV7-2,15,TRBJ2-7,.,CASSLGGRAGYEQYF,TGTGCCAGCAGCTTAGGAGGCAGGGCGGGCTACGAGCAGTACTTC
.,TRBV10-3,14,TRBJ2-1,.,CAIAGHAGRQEQFF,TGTGCCATTGCCGGCCACGCGGGGAGACAGGAGCAGTTCTTC
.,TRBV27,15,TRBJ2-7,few,CASSFATPNSYEQYF,TGTGCCAGCAGTTTTGCGACACCGAACTCCTACGAGCAGTACTTC
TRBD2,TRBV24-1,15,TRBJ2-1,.,CATSDASGGSNEQFF,TGTGCCACCAGTGATGCTAGCGGGGGGAGCAATGAGCAGTTCTTC
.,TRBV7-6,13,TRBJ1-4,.,CASSPTTNEKLFF,TGTGCCAGCAGCCCAACCACTAATGAAAAACTGTTTTTT
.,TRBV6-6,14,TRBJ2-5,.,CASSPGPLKKTQYF,TGTGCCAGCAGCCCGGGACCACTTAAGAAGACCCAGTACTTC
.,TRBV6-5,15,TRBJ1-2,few,CASSYWAASNYGYTF,TGTGCCAGCAGTTACTGGGCAGCCTCTAACTATGGCTACACCTTC
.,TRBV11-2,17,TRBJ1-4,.,CASSLDPAAEANEKLFF,TGTGCCAGCAGCTTAGATCCGGCTGCAGAGGCTAATGAAAAACTGTTTTTT
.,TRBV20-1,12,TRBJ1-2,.,CSASAANYGYTF,TGCAGTGCTAGTGCAGCTAACTATGGCTACACCTTC
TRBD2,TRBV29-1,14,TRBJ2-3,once,CSASTSGVMNTQYF,TGCAGCGCCTCCACTAGCGGGGTCATGAATACGCAGTATTTT
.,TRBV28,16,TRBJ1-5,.,CASSSQGPYSNQPQHF,TGTGCCAGCAGTTCCCAGGGCCCTTATAGCAATCAGCCCCAGCATTTT
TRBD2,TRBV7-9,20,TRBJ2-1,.,CASSSGKTSDRVSSYNEQFF,TGTGCCAGCAGCTCCGGCAAGACTAGCGATAGAGTTAGCTCCTACAATGAGCAGTTCTTC
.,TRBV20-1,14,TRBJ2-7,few,CSARRAEGTNEQYF,TGCAGTGCTAGAAGGGCAGAGGGAACCAACGAGCAGTACTTC
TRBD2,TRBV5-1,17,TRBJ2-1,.,CASSLAAYYGRARGEFF,TGCGCCAGCAGCTTGGCCGCGTATTACGGGAGGGCCAGGGGAGAGTTCTTC
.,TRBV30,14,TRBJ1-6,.,CAWSIYGTNSPLHF,TGTGCCTGGAGTATATATGGAACGAATTCACCCCTCCACTTT
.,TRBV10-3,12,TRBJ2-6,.,CAIGGGANVLTF,TGTGCCATCGGGGGGGGGGCCAACGTCCTGACTTTC
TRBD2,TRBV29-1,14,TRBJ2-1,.,CSGTSLDPHNEQFF,TGCAGCGGGACTAGTTTGGATCCCCACAATGAGCAGTTCTTC
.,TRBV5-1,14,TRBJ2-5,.,CASRPVTAGETQYF,TGCGCCAGCAGGCCCGTTACAGCGGGAGAGACCCAGTACTTC
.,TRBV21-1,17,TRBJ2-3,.,CASSKGVTSGSTDTQYF,TGTGCCAGCAGCAAAGGGGTGACTAGCGGAAGCACAGATACGCAGTATTTT
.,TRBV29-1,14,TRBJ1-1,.,CSVLLIGGGTEAFF,TGCAGCGTTCTGTTAATAGGGGGAGGCACTGAAGCTTTCTTT